This T cell receptor beta chain was recorded in a study of blood T cells in healthy people across ages (dated by TCRdb to 2015 to 2017). In the study overall: Template switching captured roughly one uniquely barcoded TCR beta cDNA molecule per two T cells in model experiments. Using deep sequencing normalized with unique cDNA molecular identifiers, the study measured how TCR beta repertoire diversity changes with age. The donors were divided into four age groups: young (average roughly 15 years), middle-aged (about 40), aged (about 62) and long-lived (about 84). The study analyzed two additional independent replicas of 1 million unique cDNA reads from the same blood draw for two donors, one aged 18 to 29 and one aged 80 or older.

Library method: 5' RACE. Instrument used: Illumina HiSeq 2500. A second PCR of about 7 to 12 cycles was run with a J-beta primer mix and a sample-barcoded 5' primer. A unique molecular identifier was introduced onto each TCR beta cDNA molecule by a template-switch 5' adaptor carrying 12 random nucleotides. Each sample yielded at least 2.5 million CDR3-containing paired-end reads. All of the RNA was converted into first-strand cDNA using the Mint cDNA synthesis kit, with a TRBC-specific oligonucleotide serving as the primer. Following uracil-DNA glycosylase treatment, all cDNA underwent a first 18-cycle PCR with the universal primers M1SS and BC2_uni_R. In the original analysis: Each sample was normalized by randomly selecting 1 million high-quality reads, each carrying a distinct molecular identifier. Instead of being binned into consensus sequences, reads that shared molecular identifiers were thrown out. MiTCR, run with a Q25 quality threshold and the strictest error-elimination algorithm, handled CDR3 identification, clonotype clustering and error correction. A nonparametric unseen species model using Euler transformation provided a lower-bound estimate of total TCR beta diversity. Using fastp trimming at Q25 and MiXCR clonotype assembly, TCRdb reanalyzed the public sequencing data and kept in-frame beta chains. Entries are consolidated by CDR3 protein sequence, retaining the most common genes and DNA. These V and J calls rely on TCRdb rather than the paper's analysis. The sample table holds 700,000 to 900,000 distinct CDR3 sequences, of which roughly 25% were seen once. 2.5% to 3.5% of the sample is taken by the ten largest.

On this clonotype: Which antigen it targets is not known. Base qualities are missing; no much larger clone stands one base away.

The roughly 42 donors, aged 6 to 90 years, were systemically healthy Caucasian individuals from Russia. Approximately 10 milliliters of peripheral blood were collected from each donor into EDTA-treated Vacutainer tubes. Ficoll-Paque density-gradient centrifugation was used to isolate PBMCs, with at least 6.5 million per sample. Trizol reagent was used to extract total RNA from the PBMCs, yielding at least 5 micrograms per sample. Naive CD45RAhigh/CD27high T cell percentages were measured by flow cytometry on a PBMC aliquot from every donor. CDR1 SGDLS and CDR2 YYNGEE are derived from the germline V gene. The V end gives up 4 bases and the J end 5 bases, leaving 14 bases in the junction not matched to a gene. The CDR3 sequence holds 17 residues, the cysteine and phenylalanine included. Only the CDR3 portion is preserved as DNA: 51 bases, with reading frame beginning at the first base. Overall study results and their limits: Total diversity estimates from one million sequenced T cells were considered lower bounds and underestimates. The long-lived group showed more naive CD4+ T cells, fewer expanded clones and increased TCR diversity than the aged group, suggesting age selection. There was a strong correlation between observed TCR beta diversity and the percentage of naive T cells measured by flow cytometry. Observed TCR beta diversity per million T cells fell roughly linearly with age, and a significant reduction was already apparent by age about 43. Because profiling used bulk unsorted PBMCs, naive and antigen-experienced compartments could not be compared conclusively. Donor CMV infection status was unknown, potentially confounding age-related changes in expanded clonotypes.

This sample was shared with a second study, whose subject was T cells of mothers and their children. As that second paper reports: Nine systemically healthy Caucasian individuals served as donors, namely three mothers together with their six children. cDNA synthesis consumed the entire amount of extracted RNA, loaded at approximately 1.6 ug RNA in each 15 ul reaction. In the second PCR, the M1S primer added sample barcodes and 2-4 random nucleotides. Over 9.5 million TCR beta CDR3 reads came from each mother, compared with about 3 million reads from each child. TCR recombination output is similarly shaped by thymic selection in related and unrelated pairs, with a minor effect exerted by inherited differences. Normalized repertoire overlap in related mother-child pairs was always slightly higher than in unrelated mother-child pairs, but the difference was never significant. With a sensitivity of approximately 93 clones per million clonotypes, no persistent microchimeric T cell clones were detected. To look for features that set related mother-child pairs apart from unrelated individuals, the researchers ran deep NGS to compare the TCR beta repertoires of mothers and children. Mothers averaged roughly 40 +/- 4 years of age and children averaged approximately 12 +/- 4 years. After adapter ligation with NEBNext reagents, the libraries were sequenced on Illumina HiSeq 2000 with 100+100 nt paired-end reads. To prevent cross-contamination, the mother and child libraries were prepared a month apart and were sequenced in separate runs. Between about 500,000 and 2,100,000 distinct TCR beta clonotypes were identified per donor. Naive TCR beta clonotypes were estimated from low-frequency clonotypes matched to each donor's FACS-determined naive share, without sorting.

Sequenced sample: blood. This sequence was found in a boy between 10 and 17 years old in good health. The chain uses TRBV9 and TRBJ2-3, and 9 junction bases match TRBD2. Read as DNA, the sequence is TGTGCCAGCAGCCCGGCGGGACTAGCAGGAGATGGAGATACGCAGTATTTT. Its protein product is CASSPAGLAGDGDTQYF.